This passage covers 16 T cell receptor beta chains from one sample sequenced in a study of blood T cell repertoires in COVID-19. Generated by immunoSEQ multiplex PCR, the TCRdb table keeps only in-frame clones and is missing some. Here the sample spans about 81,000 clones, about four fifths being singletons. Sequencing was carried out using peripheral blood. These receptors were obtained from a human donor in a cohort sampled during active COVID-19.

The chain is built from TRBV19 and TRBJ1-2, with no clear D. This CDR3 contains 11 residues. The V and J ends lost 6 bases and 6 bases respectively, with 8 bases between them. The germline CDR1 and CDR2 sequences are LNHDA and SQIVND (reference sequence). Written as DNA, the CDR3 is TGTGCCAGTAGGGAGCGGGATGGCTACACCTTC. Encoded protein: CASRERDGYTF.

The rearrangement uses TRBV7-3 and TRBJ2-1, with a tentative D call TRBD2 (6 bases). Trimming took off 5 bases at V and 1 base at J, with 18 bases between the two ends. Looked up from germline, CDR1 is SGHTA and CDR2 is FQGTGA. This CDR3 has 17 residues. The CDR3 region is CASSGPGTLGSYNEQFF. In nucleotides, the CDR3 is TGTGCCAGCAGCGGCCCGGGGACTTTAGGGTCCTACAATGAGCAGTTCTTC.

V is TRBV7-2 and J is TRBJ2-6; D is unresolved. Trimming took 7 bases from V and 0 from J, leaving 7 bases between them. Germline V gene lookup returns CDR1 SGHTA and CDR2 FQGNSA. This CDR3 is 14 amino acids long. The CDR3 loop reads CASMRLSGANVLTF. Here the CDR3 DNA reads TGTGCCAGCATGCGACTCTCTGGGGCCAACGTCCTGACTTTC.

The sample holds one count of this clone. The CDR3 loop is CASSLVLAEDYEQYF. Here the CDR3 DNA reads TGCGCCAGCAGCTTGGTTCTAGCGGAGGACTACGAGCAGTACTTC. The V call is TRBV5-1, the J call TRBJ2-7, with TRBD2 identical over 7 bases. The trim removed 0 bases at V and 3 bases at J, leaving 6 bases unmatched. The CDR3 loop spans 15 amino acids. CDR1 and CDR2 from the germline V gene are SGHRS and YFSETQ.

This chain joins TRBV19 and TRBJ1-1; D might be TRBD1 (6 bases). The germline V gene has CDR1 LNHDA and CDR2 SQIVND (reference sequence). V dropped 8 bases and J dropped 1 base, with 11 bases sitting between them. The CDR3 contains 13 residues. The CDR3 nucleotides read TGTGCCAGTCAGGGAGGGGGGAACACTGAAGCTTTCTTT. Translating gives CASQGGGNTEAFF.

The CDR3 sequence is CASSSDRKSRQPQHF. CDR3 nucleotide sequence: TGTGCCAGCAGCTCGGACAGGAAATCCCGTCAGCCCCAGCATTTT. The chain joins TRBV27 to TRBJ1-5; 7 nucleotides align to TRBD1. The V and J ends lost 6 bases and 6 bases, in that order; junction bases with no gene match: 11. The V gene's germline CDR1 is MNHEY and CDR2 SMNVEV (reference sequence). The CDR3 spans 15 residues.

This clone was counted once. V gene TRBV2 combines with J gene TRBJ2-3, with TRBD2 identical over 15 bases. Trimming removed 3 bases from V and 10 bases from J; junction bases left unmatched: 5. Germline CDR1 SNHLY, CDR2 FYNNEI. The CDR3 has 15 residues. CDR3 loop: CASSDGTSGGKAQYF. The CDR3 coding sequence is TGTGCCAGCAGTGACGGGACTAGCGGGGGGAAGGCGCAGTATTTT.

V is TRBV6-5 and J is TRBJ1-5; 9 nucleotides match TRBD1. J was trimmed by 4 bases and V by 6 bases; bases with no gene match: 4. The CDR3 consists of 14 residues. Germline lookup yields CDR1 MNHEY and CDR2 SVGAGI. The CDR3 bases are TGTGCCAGCAGCCCCGGGACAGGGAATCAGCCCCAGCATTTT. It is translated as CASSPGTGNQPQHF.

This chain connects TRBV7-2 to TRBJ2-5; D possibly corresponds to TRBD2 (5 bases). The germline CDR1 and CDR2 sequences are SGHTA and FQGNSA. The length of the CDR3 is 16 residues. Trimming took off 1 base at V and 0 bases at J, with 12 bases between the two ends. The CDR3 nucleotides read TGTGCCAGCAGCTTAGTTGTCGGGGAGTACCAAGAGACCCAGTACTTC. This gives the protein CASSLVVGEYQETQYF.

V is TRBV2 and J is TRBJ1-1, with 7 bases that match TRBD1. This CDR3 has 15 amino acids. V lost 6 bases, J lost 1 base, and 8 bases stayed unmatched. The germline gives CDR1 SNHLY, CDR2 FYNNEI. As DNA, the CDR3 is TGTGCCAGCAGCCTTGACAGGGAGGCGAACACTGAAGCTTTCTTT. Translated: CASSLDREANTEAFF.

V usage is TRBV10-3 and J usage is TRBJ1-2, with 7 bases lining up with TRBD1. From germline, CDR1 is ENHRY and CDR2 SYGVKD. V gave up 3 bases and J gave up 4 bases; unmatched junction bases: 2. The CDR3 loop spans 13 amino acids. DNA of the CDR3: TGTGCCATCAGTGACGAGGGGGCCTATGGCTACACCTTC. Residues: CAISDEGAYGYTF.

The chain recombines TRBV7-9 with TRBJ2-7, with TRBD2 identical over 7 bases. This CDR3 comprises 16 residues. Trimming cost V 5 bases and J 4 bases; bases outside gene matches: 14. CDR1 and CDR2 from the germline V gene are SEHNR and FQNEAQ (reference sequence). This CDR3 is CASSPGLPNSFYEQYF. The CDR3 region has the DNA TGTGCCAGCAGCCCGGGACTACCCAACAGCTTTTACGAGCAGTACTTC.

Written as DNA, the CDR3 is TGCGCCAGCAGCCAAGATCCCGGGTTCTCCTCCTCTGGAAACACCATATATTTT. Its protein is CASSQDPGFSSSGNTIYF. The chain is built from TRBV4-1 and TRBJ1-3, with D uncertain. Germline assignment: CDR1 MGHRA and CDR2 YSYEKL. The CDR3 has 18 residues. With 0 bases removed from V and 0 bases from J, the gap between germline ends came to 15 bases.

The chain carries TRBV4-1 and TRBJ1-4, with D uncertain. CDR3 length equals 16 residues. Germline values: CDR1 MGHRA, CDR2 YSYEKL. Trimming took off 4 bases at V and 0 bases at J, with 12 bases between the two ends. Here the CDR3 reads CASSRRPPTTNEKLFF. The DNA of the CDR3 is TGCGCCAGCAGCCGGAGACCCCCTACAACTAATGAAAAACTGTTTTTT.

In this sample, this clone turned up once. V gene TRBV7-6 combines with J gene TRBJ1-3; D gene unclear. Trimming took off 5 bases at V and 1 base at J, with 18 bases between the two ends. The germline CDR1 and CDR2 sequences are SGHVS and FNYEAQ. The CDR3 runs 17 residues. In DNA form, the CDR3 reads TGTGCCAGCAGCCCCCAGGCAGGAGGTTTTTCTGGAAACACCATATATTTT. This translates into CASSPQAGGFSGNTIYF.

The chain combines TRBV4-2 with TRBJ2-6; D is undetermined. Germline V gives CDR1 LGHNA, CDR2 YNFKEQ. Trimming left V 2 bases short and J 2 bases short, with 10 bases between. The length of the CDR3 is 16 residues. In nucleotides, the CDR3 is TGTGCCAGCAGCCAAAAAGCCCGGGCTGGGGCCAACGTCCTGACTTTC. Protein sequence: CASSQKARAGANVLTF.